This TCR beta chain was documented in a study of blood T cell repertoires in COVID-19. At the level of the study: COVID-19 samples collected from the United States, Italy and Spain covered acute and convalescent phases. T cells, B-cell-depleted T cells, or PBMCs provided the cDNA or gDNA that served as material.

The germline V gene encodes CDR1 SGHRS and CDR2 YFSETQ. The CDR3 is made up of 15 amino acids. Trimming removed 1 base at V and 3 bases at J, with 11 bases between. Sequencing was performed with immunoSEQ multiplex PCR; in TCRdb, only in-frame clones are kept and a portion is missing. The table lists around 450,000 clones, about nine tenths of them singletons. The sequenced sample consisted of PBMCs or T cells enriched from blood (not recorded which). V and J are TRBV5-1 and TRBJ1-3; D is unresolved. The source of this sequence is a woman between 18 and 30 years old who had recovered from COVID-19. The chain's CDR3 is CASSLNMAGGNTIYF. As DNA, the CDR3 is TGCGCCAGCAGCTTGAATATGGCAGGTGGAAACACCATATATTTT.